The 30 T cell receptor beta chains reported below all come from one sample, sequenced in a study of OX40 agonist ivuxolimab in advanced cancers. Sequencing used immunoSEQ multiplex PCR; TCRdb keeps in-frame clones, though not all of them. The table lists 90,000 to 120,000 clones, 85% to 95% of them singletons. The sequencing used CD4+ or CD8+ T cells sorted from blood, collected in a trial of the OX40 agonist ivuxolimab. The receptors shown here come from an adult with an advanced solid tumor such as melanoma, head and neck, liver or kidney cancer.

The chain combines TRBV10-1 with TRBJ2-3; 11 bases are a match to TRBD1. The ends lost 3 bases at V and 4 bases at J; junction bases unmatched: 3. The germline gives CDR1 WNHNN, CDR2 SYGVQD (reference sequence). CDR3 length: 15 amino acids. The CDR3 region has the DNA TGCGCCAGCAGTGATCCGGGACAGGGGGCAGATACGCAGTATTTT. This gives the protein CASSDPGQGADTQYF.

The rearrangement links TRBV30 to TRBJ1-4; a weak D match, TRBD1 (6 bases). The CDR3 length is 16 residues. CDR1 and CDR2 (germline): GTSNPN, SVGIG (reference sequence). V was trimmed by 1 base and J by 0 bases, leaving 12 bases between them. Here the CDR3 DNA reads TGTGCCTGGAGTGGTTTCCAGGGGTCAACTAATGAAAAACTGTTTTTT. As protein: CAWSGFQGSTNEKLFF.

The chain is built from TRBV30 and TRBJ1-5; D gene uncertain. The CDR3 is 14 residues long. CDR1 is GTSNPN, CDR2 SVGIG, per germline (reference sequence). V gave up 3 bases and J gave up 2 bases, with 11 bases separating them. The CDR3, as DNA: TGTGCCTGGAGCCCACAGATGGGCAATCAGCCCCAGCATTTT. Protein product: CAWSPQMGNQPQHF.

The V and J genes are TRBV30 and TRBJ1-5; unclear D gene. Trimming pared 0 bases from V and 7 bases from J, leaving 16 bases between. Germline lookup yields CDR1 GTSNPN and CDR2 SVGIG (reference sequence). The CDR3 has 15 residues. CDR3 nucleotides: TGTGCCTGGAGTGTACTAGGAGGGAATAGGCAGCCCCAGCATTTT. Its translation is CAWSVLGGNRQPQHF.

The rearrangement links TRBV30 to TRBJ1-2, with D unresolved. The CDR3 runs 15 residues. Germline CDR1 GTSNPN, CDR2 SVGIG (reference sequence). Trimming stripped 2 bases from V and 4 bases from J, with 17 bases between. The CDR3 DNA reads as TGTGCCTGGAGTTTCTCCATTGGGAAGGGCTATGGCTACACCTTC. Amino acids: CAWSFSIGKGYGYTF.

The rearrangement joins TRBV2 to TRBJ2-3; D call uncertain. Germline values: CDR1 SNHLY, CDR2 FYNNEI. Trimming cost V 7 bases and J 1 base, with 15 bases left between them. CDR3 length equals 15 residues. Written as DNA, the CDR3 is TGTGCCAGCATCAAAGGCACCCCCGGCACAGATACGCAGTATTTT. Translating gives CASIKGTPGTDTQYF.

V is TRBV2 and J is TRBJ2-2; TRBD2 aligns across 8 bases. Trimming took 4 bases from V and 0 from J; bases not matched to a gene: 4. The CDR3 totals 16 residues. Germline assignment: CDR1 SNHLY and CDR2 FYNNEI. In nucleotides, the CDR3 is TGTGCCAGCAGTGTGGCGGGGGGCTCGAACACCGGGGAGCTGTTTTTT. Protein sequence: CASSVAGGSNTGELFF.

This chain uses TRBV7-9 with TRBJ2-3; TRBD2 might be the D (5 bases). V was pared by 5 bases and J by 2 bases, with 17 bases between. Germline V gives CDR1 SEHNR, CDR2 FQNEAQ (reference sequence). CDR3 length: 16 residues. CDR3 amino acids: CASSASGSGITDTQYF. The CDR3 bases are TGTGCCAGCAGCGCGAGCGGTTCGGGAATCACAGATACGCAGTATTTT.

The rearrangement joins TRBV14 to TRBJ2-7; 8 bases agree with TRBD2. Germline-derived CDR1 and CDR2 are SGHDN and FVKESK. This CDR3 is 18 amino acids long. The V segment lost 2 bases and the J segment 9 bases; nucleotides outside the gene matches: 21. In DNA form, the CDR3 reads TGTGCCAGCAGCCAAAGCCCCTCACTAGCGGCGGCCCCCCCTGTGCAGTACTTC. It codes for CASSQSPSLAAAPPVQYF.

The V and J genes are TRBV30 and TRBJ2-7; D is possibly TRBD1 (7 bases). V was shortened by 4 bases and J by 0 bases, with 10 bases between the two germline ends. Looked up from germline, CDR1 is GTSNPN and CDR2 is SVGIG (reference sequence). This CDR3 contains 13 residues. CDR3 sequence: CAWTGGSSYEQYF. As DNA, the CDR3 is TGTGCCTGGACAGGGGGGTCCTCCTACGAGCAGTACTTC.

The J gene is TRBJ2-3, the V gene TRBV7-6, with a possible D match to TRBD1 (6 bases). The CDR3 covers 15 residues. CDR1 is SGHVS and CDR2 is FNYEAQ in the germline V gene. The V gene lost 4 bases and the J gene lost 2 bases, with 13 bases spanning the gap. The chain's CDR3 is CASSSTGQTTDTQYF. In DNA, the CDR3 is TGTGCCAGCAGCTCGACAGGCCAGACCACAGATACGCAGTATTTT.

In this sample, this clone turned up once. V usage is TRBV27 and J usage is TRBJ2-3; D gene uncertain. Trimming removed 11 bases from V and 2 bases from J, with 20 bases in between. The CDR3 is made up of 15 amino acids. Germline-derived CDR1 and CDR2 are MNHEY and SMNVEV (reference sequence). CDR3 coding DNA: TGTGCCGTACTTCGAAGCGCAGTAAACACAGATACGCAGTATTTT. Its translation is CAVLRSAVNTDTQYF.

V gene TRBV2 combines with J gene TRBJ1-1; D remains unclear. The CDR3 has 13 amino acids. The germline gives CDR1 SNHLY, CDR2 FYNNEI. V lost 2 bases, J lost 1 base, and 5 bases lay in between. The CDR3 sequence is CASSEFRNTEAFF. CDR3 in DNA: TGTGCCAGCAGTGAATTCAGGAACACTGAAGCTTTCTTT.

This clone has only one observation. The rearrangement links TRBV25-1 to TRBJ1-1; D gene unclear. The length of the CDR3 is 12 residues. In germline, CDR1 is MGHDK, CDR2 SYGVNS. V was cut by 4 bases and J by 8 bases, with 11 bases left in between. CDR3 protein: CASSGPSLEAFF. The DNA of the CDR3 is TGTGCCAGCAGTGGACCGTCCTTGGAAGCTTTCTTT.

For the CDR3, the DNA is TGTGCCAGCAGCAAGGACAGGGATTGGGAGACCCAGTACTTC. As protein: CASSKDRDWETQYF. This chain joins TRBV21-1 and TRBJ2-5; whether TRBD1, the table's D call, matches the DNA was not checked. TRBV21-1 is described as a pseudogene. The CDR3 runs 14 residues.

This sequence joins TRBV19 and TRBJ2-5, with 7 bases fitting TRBD2. V shed 4 bases, J shed 2 bases, and the junction held 16 bases outside the gene matches. Germline V gene sequence: CDR1 LNHDA, CDR2 SQIVND (reference sequence). The CDR3 has 18 amino acids. CDR3 in amino acids: CASSTTAFGTGGQETQYF. The CDR3 DNA reads TGTGCCAGTAGTACCACCGCCTTTGGAACGGGGGGTCAAGAGACCCAGTACTTC.

About this clone: The same CDR3 also results from other DNA sequences found in this sample. The J gene is TRBJ2-5, the V gene TRBV5-1; D is ambiguous. The V and J ends lost 0 bases and 1 base respectively, with 4 bases between them. Germline-derived CDR1 and CDR2 are SGHRS and YFSETQ. The CDR3 has 13 residues. CDR3 residues: CASSLGSQETQYF. The CDR3 DNA reads as TGCGCCAGCAGCTTGGGCAGCCAAGAGACCCAGTACTTC.

This clone was detected only once. The chain links TRBV6-1 to TRBJ1-3; D unresolved. This CDR3 has 14 amino acids. The V end lost 5 bases, the J end lost 0 bases, and 8 bases lay between the germline ends. The germline V gene has CDR1 MNHNS and CDR2 SASEGT. In DNA form, the CDR3 reads TGTGCCAGCAGTCCGGGCCGCTCTGGAAACACCATATATTTT. This translates into CASSPGRSGNTIYF.

The CDR3 nucleotides read TGTGCCAGCTCACCAGAGTACAGGGGGGACTACGAGCAGTACTTC. The encoded protein is CASSPEYRGDYEQYF. The rearrangement uses TRBV18 and TRBJ2-7, with 8 bases identical to TRBD1. CDR3 size: 15 residues. Germline values: CDR1 KGHSH, CDR2 LQKENI. Trimming cost V 2 bases and J 3 bases; bases outside gene matches: 6. Drawing the rest from reference TRBV18 and TRBJ2-7, the complete variable domain is NAGVMQNPRHLVRRRGQEARLRCSPMKGHSHVYWYRQLPEEGLKFMVYLQKENIIDESGMPKERFSAEFPKEGPSILRIQQVVRGDSAAYFCASSPEYRGDYEQYFGPGTRLTVT.

This CDR3 reads CSVEDRDPGELFF. The CDR3 nucleotides read TGCAGCGTAGAGGACAGGGATCCAGGGGAGCTGTTTTTT. This chain joins TRBV29-1 and TRBJ2-2; TRBD1 matches 8 bases. CDR1 is SQVTM and CDR2 is ANQGSEA in the germline V gene. The CDR3 runs 13 residues. Trimming at V came to 6 bases and at J to 8 bases, leaving 8 bases not matched to a gene.

This clone has just one count. V and J are TRBV10-1 and TRBJ2-2; possible D gene TRBD2, 5 bases. CDR1 and CDR2 (germline): WNHNN, SYGVQD (reference sequence). CDR3 length: 16 residues. Trimming removed 5 bases at V and 2 bases at J, with 15 bases between. CDR3 in amino acids: CASSPIVGANTGELFF. The CDR3 coding sequence is TGCGCCAGCAGTCCGATAGTGGGAGCCAACACCGGGGAGCTGTTTTTT.

The V gene is TRBV11-2, the J gene TRBJ2-5; D is uncertain. The CDR3 is 13 residues long. V was pared by 2 bases and J by 5 bases, with 9 bases between. Per the germline V gene, CDR1 is SGHAT and CDR2 is FQNNGV. This CDR3 reads CASSLWRLETQYF. As DNA, the CDR3 is TGTGCCAGCAGCTTATGGAGATTGGAGACCCAGTACTTC.

The chain is built from TRBV5-1 and TRBJ1-5, with 12 bases that match TRBD1. Germline trimming cut 4 bases from V and 7 bases from J; bases unmatched to any gene: 6. CDR1 and CDR2 from the germline V gene are SGHRS and YFSETQ. This CDR3 has 15 amino acids. CDR3 bases: TGCGCCAGCAGCCCGGGGACAGGGGGCGGGCAGCCCCAGCATTTT. Translating gives CASSPGTGGGQPQHF.

This clone was picked up many times. Other DNA sequences in this sample translate to the same CDR3. The chain joins TRBV2 to TRBJ1-5; weak D call: TRBD1 (6 bases). The V gene lost 7 bases and the J gene lost 7 bases, with 14 bases spanning the gap. Germline CDR1 SNHLY, CDR2 FYNNEI. CDR3 length: 13 amino acids. The CDR3 reads CASTTGIDQPQHF. CDR3 DNA sequence: TGTGCCAGCACTACAGGGATTGACCAGCCCCAGCATTTT.

The chain carries TRBV7-3 and TRBJ1-2; D is undetermined. The CDR3 consists of 13 residues. CDR1 is SGHTA and CDR2 is FQGTGA in the germline V gene. The germline V and J ends were trimmed by 5 bases and 8 bases, with 15 bases remaining between them. CDR3 sequence: CASSPGPAEGYTF. The CDR3 DNA is TGTGCCAGCAGCCCAGGTCCCGCGGAAGGCTACACCTTC.

This clone was detected only once. The chain combines TRBV28 with TRBJ2-7; D might be TRBD1 (7 bases). Germline CDR1 and CDR2: MDHEN and SYDVKM. The CDR3 has 14 amino acids. The V end was cut by 6 bases, the J end by 4 bases, with 16 bases between. CDR3 region: CASRGLRGVYEQYF. The CDR3 nucleotides read TGTGCCAGCAGAGGACTCAGGGGGGTTTACGAGCAGTACTTC.

The rearrangement uses TRBV2 and TRBJ2-1; 9 bases fit TRBD1. Germline-derived CDR1 and CDR2 are SNHLY and FYNNEI. The CDR3 consists of 15 residues. Germline trimming cut 6 bases from V and 10 bases from J; bases unmatched to any gene: 13. DNA for the CDR3: TGTGCCAGCAGCGCCGACCTGGGGACAGGGCGGGAGCAGTTCTTC. It codes for CASSADLGTGREQFF.

The chain links TRBV30 to TRBJ2-7, with D possibly being TRBD1 (5 bases). The CDR3 is 12 residues long. V was pared by 7 bases and J by 2 bases, with 12 bases between. Germline V gene lookup returns CDR1 GTSNPN and CDR2 SVGIG (reference sequence). CDR3 DNA: TGTGCCTACAGGAAGGCTACCTACGAGCAGTACTTC. Its translation is CAYRKATYEQYF.

The table lists this clone with a count of one. The rearrangement links TRBV27 to TRBJ2-7; unclear D gene. This CDR3 is 13 amino acids long. Germline values: CDR1 MNHEY, CDR2 SMNVEV (reference sequence). The V end lost 4 bases, the J end lost 3 bases, and 10 bases lay between the germline ends. CDR3: CASSSSGFYEQYF. CDR3 nucleotides: TGTGCCAGCAGTTCCTCCGGGTTCTACGAGCAGTACTTC.

The rearrangement uses TRBV5-1 and TRBJ2-5; 9 positions agree with TRBD2. Trimming took 3 bases from V and 5 from J; bases not matched to a gene: 5. Germline V gene sequence: CDR1 SGHRS, CDR2 YFSETQ. CDR3 length: 14 amino acids. The CDR3 nucleotides are TGCGCCAGCAGCTCTAGCGGGAACTGGGAGACCCAGTACTTC. Amino acids: CASSSSGNWETQYF.